This T cell receptor (beta chain) was captured by sequencing in a study of T cells expressing NK-cell markers. Findings and caveats of the study: Where a handful of donors were concerned, these clonotypes also led the CD3+CD56-NKG2C+ fraction. NKG2C+ dominant clonotype frequencies in 6 or 7 donors were roughly 1.0-7.5% of CD8+ T cells.

The CDR3 has 16 residues. CDR1 is SGHAT, CDR2 FQNNGV, per germline. With respect to this clonotype: Antigen unknown.

TCR beta cDNA was generated via 5'RACE template switching incorporating UMIs. TCRdb reprocessed the 5' RACE reads and stores each CDR3 protein as one record, lacking DNA. The sample holds about 540,000 distinct CDR3 sequences. This sequence was found in a man aged 18-30 years in good health. Material: blood T cells: a sorted CD56 or NKG2C T cell subset, CD4+ or CD8+ T cells, or bulk PBMC T cells (not recorded which). This chain links TRBV11-2 with TRBJ2-2; TCRdb proposes TRBD2, but this gene call is untestable without DNA. The CDR3 sequence: CASSPWPSSNTGELFF.